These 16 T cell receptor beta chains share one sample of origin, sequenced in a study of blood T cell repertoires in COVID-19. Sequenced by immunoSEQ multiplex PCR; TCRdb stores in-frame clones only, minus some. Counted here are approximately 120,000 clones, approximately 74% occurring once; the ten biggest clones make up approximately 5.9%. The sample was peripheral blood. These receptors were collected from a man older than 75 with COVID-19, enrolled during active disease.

CDR3 sequence reads: CSVEGGQGVFF. Written as DNA, the CDR3 is TGCAGCGTTGAGGGGGGACAGGGAGTGTTCTTC. This chain joins TRBV29-1 and TRBJ2-1; 9 bases match TRBD1. The CDR3 has 11 amino acids. V lost 3 bases and J lost 15; bases outside the gene matches: 6. Germline V CDR1 and CDR2: SQVTM, ANQGSEA.

The CDR3 DNA reads as TGTGCCAGCAGCCCACTCAGGGGTCCGAGGGAACTGTTTTTT. Its protein is CASSPLRGPRELFF. This chain joins TRBV6-5 and TRBJ1-4; perhaps TRBD1 as D (6 bases). Looked up from germline, CDR1 is MNHEY and CDR2 is SVGAGI. This CDR3 has 14 residues. The ends were cut back, 6 bases at V and 12 bases at J, with 20 bases in the middle.

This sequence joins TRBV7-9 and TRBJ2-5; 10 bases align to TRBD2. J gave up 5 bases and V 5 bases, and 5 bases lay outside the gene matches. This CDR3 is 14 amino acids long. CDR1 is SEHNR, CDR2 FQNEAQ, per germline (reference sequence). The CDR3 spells CASSPNSGRETQYF. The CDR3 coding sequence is TGTGCCAGCAGCCCCAATAGCGGGAGGGAGACCCAGTACTTC.

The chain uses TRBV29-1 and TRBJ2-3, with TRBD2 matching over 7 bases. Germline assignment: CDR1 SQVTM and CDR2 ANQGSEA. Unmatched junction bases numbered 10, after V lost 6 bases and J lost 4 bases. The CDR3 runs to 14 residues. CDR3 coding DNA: TGCAGCGTGGAGCGGGGATTTGTGGCAGATACGCAGTATTTT. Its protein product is CSVERGFVADTQYF.

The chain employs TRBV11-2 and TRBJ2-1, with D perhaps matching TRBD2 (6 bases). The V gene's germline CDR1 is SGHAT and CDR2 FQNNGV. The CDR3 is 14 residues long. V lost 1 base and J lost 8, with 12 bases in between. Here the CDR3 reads CASSLVQTGDEQFF. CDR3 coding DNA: TGTGCCAGCAGCTTAGTTCAAACGGGGGATGAGCAGTTCTTC.

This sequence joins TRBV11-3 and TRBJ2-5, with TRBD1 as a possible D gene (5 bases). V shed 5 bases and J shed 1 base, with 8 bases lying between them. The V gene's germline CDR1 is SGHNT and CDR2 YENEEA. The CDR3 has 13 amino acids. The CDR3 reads CASSADSQETQYF. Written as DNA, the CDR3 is TGTGCCAGCAGCGCAGACAGCCAAGAGACCCAGTACTTC.

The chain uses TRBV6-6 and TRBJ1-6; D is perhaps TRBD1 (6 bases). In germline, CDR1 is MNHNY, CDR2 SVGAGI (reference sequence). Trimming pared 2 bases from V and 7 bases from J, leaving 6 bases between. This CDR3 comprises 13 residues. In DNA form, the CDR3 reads TGTGCCAGCAGTTACGGACAGAATTCACCCCTCCACTTT. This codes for CASSYGQNSPLHF.

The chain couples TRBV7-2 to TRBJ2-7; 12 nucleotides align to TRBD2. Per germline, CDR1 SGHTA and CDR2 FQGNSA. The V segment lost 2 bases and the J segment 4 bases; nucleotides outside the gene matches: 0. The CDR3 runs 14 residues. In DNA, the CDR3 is TGTGCCAGCAGCTTAACTAGCGGGAGGTACGAGCAGTACTTC. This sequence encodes CASSLTSGRYEQYF.

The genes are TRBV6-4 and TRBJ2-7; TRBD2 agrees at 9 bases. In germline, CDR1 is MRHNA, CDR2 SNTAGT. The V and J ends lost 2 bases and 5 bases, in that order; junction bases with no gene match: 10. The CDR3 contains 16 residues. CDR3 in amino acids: CASSDDRAGGPDEQYF. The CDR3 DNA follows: TGTGCCAGCAGTGACGACCGGGCGGGAGGGCCAGACGAGCAGTACTTC.

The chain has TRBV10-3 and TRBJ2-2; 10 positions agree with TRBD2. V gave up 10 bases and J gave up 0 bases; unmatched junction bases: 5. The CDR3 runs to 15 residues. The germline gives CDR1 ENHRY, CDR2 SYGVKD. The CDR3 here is CATSSGRSNTGELFF. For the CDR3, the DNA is TGTGCCACAAGTAGCGGGAGGTCGAACACCGGGGAGCTGTTTTTT.

CDR3 coding DNA: TGTGCCAGCAGCCTCCACAGGGTTAGTGGCACAGATACGCAGTATTTT. As protein: CASSLHRVSGTDTQYF. The chain carries TRBV9 and TRBJ2-3, with D tentatively TRBD1 (6 bases). Germline V gene data show CDR1 as SGDLS and CDR2 as YYNGEE. This CDR3 has 16 amino acids. V lost 4 bases and J 1 base, leaving 16 bases between the germline ends.

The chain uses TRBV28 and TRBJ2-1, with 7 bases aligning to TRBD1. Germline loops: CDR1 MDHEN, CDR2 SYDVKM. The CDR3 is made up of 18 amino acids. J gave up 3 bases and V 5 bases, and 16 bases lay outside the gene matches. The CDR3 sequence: CASSPQGRRRSNYNEQFF. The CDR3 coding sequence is TGTGCCAGCAGTCCACAGGGGCGGCGGCGGAGCAACTACAATGAGCAGTTCTTC.

The CDR3 region is CASSLAGTGDEKLFF. The CDR3 DNA sequence: TGCGCCAGCAGCCTAGCCGGGACAGGGGACGAAAAACTGTTTTTT. The chain carries TRBV5-1 and TRBJ1-4, with TRBD1 identical over 10 bases. Germline trimming cut 4 bases from V and 8 bases from J; bases unmatched to any gene: 8. The CDR3 covers 15 residues. Germline V gene sequence: CDR1 SGHRS, CDR2 YFSETQ.

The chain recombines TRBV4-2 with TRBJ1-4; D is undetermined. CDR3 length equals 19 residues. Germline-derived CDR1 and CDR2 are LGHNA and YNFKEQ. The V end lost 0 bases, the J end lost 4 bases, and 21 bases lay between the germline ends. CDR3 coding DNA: TGTGCCAGCAGCCAAGAGAACCTCTTTCTCCACTCGGGTAATGAAAAACTGTTTTTT. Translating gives CASSQENLFLHSGNEKLFF.

As DNA, the CDR3 is TGTGCCAGCAGTCCTACAGGGGACAATGAGCAGTTCTTC. Translation gives CASSPTGDNEQFF. The V call is TRBV13, the J call TRBJ2-1, with 7 bases matching TRBD1. The CDR3 totals 13 residues. Germline V gene data show CDR1 as PRHDT and CDR2 as FYEKMQ (reference sequence). V lost 6 bases, J lost 5 bases, and 4 bases stayed unmatched.

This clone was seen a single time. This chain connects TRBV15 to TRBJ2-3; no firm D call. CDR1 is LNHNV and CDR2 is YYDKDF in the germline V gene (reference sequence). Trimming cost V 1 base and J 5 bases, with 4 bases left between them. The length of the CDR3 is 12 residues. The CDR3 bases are TGTGCCACCAGCAGAGGCGGAGATACGCAGTATTTT. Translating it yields CATSRGGDTQYF.